The source of this T cell receptor beta chain is a study of blood T cell repertoires in COVID-19. Overall study context: Samples representing acute and convalescent COVID-19 were sourced from the United States, Italy and Spain. Sources were T cells, B-cell-depleted T cells, or PBMCs; the material itself was cDNA or gDNA.

The CDR3 runs to 14 residues. V lost 8 bases and J 1 base, leaving 12 bases between the germline ends. Germline assignment: CDR1 MDHEN and CDR2 SYDVKM. Per the original methods: Counts of nucleated cells, estimated from reference gene primer amplification, were obtained. Clones were read by immunoSEQ multiplex PCR, and TCRdb kept only the in-frame ones, dropping some. D and trimming were read from the DNA, whereas the V and J calls and clone size are those reported in that table. This sample has 150,000 to 200,000 clones; 85% to 90% occur once, and the top ten carry approximately 4.5%. This clone occurred once.

The sequenced sample consisted of peripheral blood. This TCR derives from a human donor in a cohort sampled during active COVID-19. V gene TRBV28 combines with J gene TRBJ1-3; possible D gene TRBD1, 6 bases. CDR3 DNA: TGTGCCAGCGGAAACAGGGATTCTGGAAACACCATATATTTT. The encoded protein is CASGNRDSGNTIYF.